Described below is a single T cell receptor (beta chain) sequence and its context. This record belongs to a study of blood T cell repertoires in COVID-19. Study overall: The United States, Italy and Spain supplied acute and convalescent COVID-19 samples. Sources were T cells, B-cell-depleted T cells, or PBMCs; the material itself was cDNA or gDNA.

CDR3 length: 16 amino acids. The germline CDR1 and CDR2 sequences are SEHNR and FQNEAQ (reference sequence). V was cut by 4 bases and J by 0 bases, with 10 bases left in between. Original analysis: Reference gene primer amplification in the assay estimated nucleated cell counts. Some clones are missing from TCRdb's copy, which holds only in-frame ones; the method was immunoSEQ multiplex PCR. From that table come the V and J calls and clone size; the DNA was used to work out D and trimming. The repertoire holds 200,000 to 300,000 clones, with over 80% as singletons. The clonotype comes from a human donor in a cohort sampled during active COVID-19. The chain recombines TRBV7-9 with TRBJ2-6; possibly TRBD1 for D (6 bases). Sequences were obtained from peripheral blood. CDR3 sequence reads: CASSSRGGSGANVLTF. Written as DNA, the CDR3 is TGTGCCAGCAGCTCCCGAGGGGGCTCTGGGGCCAACGTCCTGACTTTC.